This is a list of T cell receptor beta chains from one sample in a study of blood T cell repertoires in COVID-19. Data came from immunoSEQ multiplex PCR; TCRdb stores just in-frame clones and leaves some out. The sample yields roughly 62,000 clones, around 87% seen once. The sample was peripheral blood. All receptors come from a human donor with active COVID-19. The donor label of this sample is uncertain. Each CDR3 is given with its conserved first and last residue. Each record gives: CDR3 protein, CDR3 DNA, V gene, J gene, D gene, clone size. The D gene is left open where the match is weak. Clone sizes are given selectively: once, few, many, or a class where the clone is expanded.

CDR3aa: CASSQRGRTEAFF
CDR3nt: TGTGCCAGCAGCCAAAGGGGGCGCACTGAAGCTTTCTTT
v_gene: TRBV14
j_gene: TRBJ1-1
d_gene: TRBD1
abundance: NA

CDR3aa: CASSQDVAGETYEQFF
CDR3nt: TGCGCCAGCAGCCAAGATGTGGCGGGAGAAACCTATGAGCAGTTCTTC
v_gene: TRBV4-3
j_gene: TRBJ2-1
d_gene: TRBD2
abundance: once

CDR3aa: CASSFRTGGQETQYF
CDR3nt: TGTGCCAGCAGTTTTAGGACAGGGGGCCAAGAGACCCAGTACTTC
v_gene: TRBV27
j_gene: TRBJ2-5
d_gene: TRBD1
abundance: once

CDR3aa: CASSLAGTSAINEQFF
CDR3nt: TGTGCCAGCAGCTTGGCCGGGACTAGTGCAATAAATGAGCAGTTCTTC
v_gene: TRBV5-4
j_gene: TRBJ2-1
d_gene: TRBD2
abundance: NA

CDR3aa: CASSRATGTGYSPLHF
CDR3nt: TGTGCCAGCAGCCGCGCTACCGGGACAGGTTATTCACCCCTCCACTTT
v_gene: TRBV7-9
j_gene: TRBJ1-6
d_gene: TRBD1
abundance: NA

CDR3aa: CASSSSGRAGAKNIQYF
CDR3nt: TGTGCCAGCAGCTCTAGCGGGAGGGCCGGGGCCAAAAACATTCAGTACTTC
v_gene: TRBV7-8
j_gene: TRBJ2-4
d_gene: TRBD2
abundance: once

CDR3aa: CASSFTGGSEQYF
CDR3nt: TGTGCCAGCAGCTTTACAGGGGGCTCAGAGCAGTACTTC
v_gene: TRBV7-3
j_gene: TRBJ2-7
d_gene: TRBD1
abundance: NA

CDR3aa: CASSLGGTGGYEQYF
CDR3nt: TGCGCCAGCAGCTTGGGTGGGACAGGGGGTTACGAGCAGTACTTC
v_gene: TRBV5-1
j_gene: TRBJ2-7
d_gene: TRBD1
abundance: NA

CDR3aa: CASSPRMSGDYNEQFF
CDR3nt: TGTGCCAGCAGCCCCCGAATGAGCGGGGATTACAATGAGCAGTTCTTC
v_gene: TRBV5-4
j_gene: TRBJ2-1
d_gene: TRBD2
abundance: NA

CDR3aa: CASSQGTGSEQYF
CDR3nt: TGTGCCAGCAGCCAAGGGACAGGGAGCGAGCAGTACTTC
v_gene: TRBV3-1/TRBV3-2
j_gene: TRBJ2-7
d_gene: TRBD1
abundance: NA

CDR3aa: CATTTGSTDTQYF
CDR3nt: TGTGCCACTACGACGGGGTCCACAGATACGCAGTATTTT
v_gene: TRBV7-9
j_gene: TRBJ2-3
d_gene: NA
abundance: NA

CDR3aa: CASSVADSIYNEQFF
CDR3nt: TGTGCCAGCAGCGTTGCGGACTCCATCTACAATGAGCAGTTCTTC
v_gene: TRBV9
j_gene: TRBJ2-1
d_gene: NA
abundance: NA

CDR3aa: CASSRDQAATNYGYTF
CDR3nt: TGTGCCAGCAGCCGGGATCAGGCGGCTACTAACTATGGCTACACCTTC
v_gene: TRBV9
j_gene: TRBJ1-2
d_gene: NA
abundance: NA